This T cell receptor beta chain stems from a study of neurological immune-mediated disorders. The sample holds many counts of this clonotype. What it binds is unknown. Sample time point: technical triplicate 1. Notes on the study in general: HTLV-1-associated myelopathy displayed the greatest TCR clonal expansion, and multiple sclerosis exhibited the smallest, lower than that of healthy controls.

TCRdb reprocessed the 5' RACE reads with MiXCR, giving one entry per CDR3 protein. The profile shows roughly 38,000 distinct CDR3 sequences, approximately 10% of them singletons. V dropped 5 bases and J dropped 3 bases, with 11 bases sitting between them. The CDR3 is made up of 14 amino acids. Per germline, CDR1 ENHRY and CDR2 SYGVKD. V is TRBV10-3 and J is TRBJ1-5, with a possible D match to TRBD1 (5 bases). Sequenced: PBMCs. The source of this sequence is a man aged 60-69 years with HTLV-1-associated myelopathy (HAM/TSP). The CDR3 DNA follows: TGTGCCATCAGTCCCGGCAGGGACAATCAGCCCCAGCATTTT. It is translated as CAISPGRDNQPQHF.